These 10 T cell receptor beta chains were sequenced from one sample in a study of Graves' ophthalmopathy and Graves' hyperthyroidism. Amplification targeted the TCR beta CDR3 regions, with RNA transcripts as the source material. The first-round RT-PCR employed HTBI primers together with the Qiagen OneStep RT-PCR kit. A multiplex PCR was then performed as the second round. One entry per CDR3 protein results from TCRdb running MiXCR on the multiplex PCR reads. Of 620,000 or so distinct CDR3 sequences listed, 22% are singletons. Sequencing used peripheral blood. The receptors derive from a young woman with stable Graves' hyperthyroidism. Some clones in this sample may be carry-over from other donors' samples.

There are many counts of this clonotype. The chain carries TRBV29-1 and TRBJ1-1, with D possibly being TRBD1 (5 bases). V dropped 4 bases and J dropped 8 bases, with 11 bases sitting between them. The CDR3 has 11 amino acids. Per germline, CDR1 SQVTM and CDR2 ANQGSEA. CDR3: CSVGTDIEAFF. CDR3 coding DNA: TGCAGCGTTGGGACGGACATCGAAGCTTTCTTT.

In this sample, this clonotype turned up many times. The CDR3 spells CASSLDRGETGELFF. CDR3 DNA sequence: TGTGCCAGCAGCTTAGACAGGGGGGAGACCGGGGAGCTGTTTTTT. V gene TRBV11-2 combines with J gene TRBJ2-2, with D maybe TRBD1 (7 bases). In germline, CDR1 is SGHAT, CDR2 FQNNGV. The V gene lost 0 bases and the J gene lost 5 bases, with 10 bases spanning the gap. This CDR3 has 15 residues.

This clonotype came up many times. V and J are TRBV15 and TRBJ2-5; the match to TRBD1 covers 9 bases. V gave up 0 bases and J gave up 4 bases; unmatched junction bases: 3. Per germline, CDR1 LNHNV and CDR2 YYDKDF (reference sequence). CDR3 length: 15 amino acids. The CDR3 sequence is CATSRDAGQGETQYF. The CDR3 DNA reads as TGTGCCACCAGCAGAGATGCGGGACAGGGAGAGACCCAGTACTTC.

This clonotype was picked up many times. The genes are TRBV20-1 and TRBJ2-7; TRBD2 matches 13 bases. The CDR3 extends over 16 amino acids. Trimming took 1 base from V and 5 from J; bases not matched to a gene: 8. Germline CDR1 and CDR2: DFQATT and SNEGSKA (reference sequence). As DNA, the CDR3 is TGCAGTGCTAGAGGAACTAGCGGGAGGGCCGTCCACGAGCAGTACTTC. Translation gives CSARGTSGRAVHEQYF.

This clonotype was seen repeatedly, ten times or more. The chain recombines TRBV12-3 or TRBV12-4 with TRBJ2-7, with a tentative D call TRBD1 (5 bases). Deletions cut 6 bases from V and 6 bases from J, with 15 bases between. The CDR3 consists of 13 residues. The CDR3 spells CASSYVGAAEQYF. CDR3 coding DNA: TGTGCCAGCAGCTACGTAGGGGCTGCCGAGCAGTACTTC.

V usage is TRBV5-1 and J usage is TRBJ2-7, with 8 bases that match TRBD1. The V gene end was trimmed by 8 bases and the J gene end by 6 bases; junction bases not matched to a gene: 16. Looked up from germline, CDR1 is SGHRS and CDR2 is YFSETQ. The CDR3 runs to 15 residues. CDR3 nucleotides: TGCGCCAGTTCGCCGATTCAGACAGGGGTCGGCGAGCAGTACTTC. This gives the protein CASSPIQTGVGEQYF.

Remarks on this clonotype: A junction end diverges from the germline sequence, so it may reflect a read error. This rearrangement joins TRBV20-1 to TRBJ2-4; TRBD2 matches at 10 bases. The CDR3 runs to 15 residues. CDR1 and CDR2 (germline): DFQATT, SNEGSKA (reference sequence). The CDR3 is CSARDKREGRNIKYF. Written as DNA, the CDR3 is TGCAGTGCTAGAGATAAGCGGGAGGGCCGGAACATTAAGTACTTC.

V is TRBV27 and J is TRBJ2-5; D perhaps matches TRBD1 (6 bases). Trimming took 0 bases from V and 4 from J, leaving 12 bases between them. From germline, CDR1 is MNHEY and CDR2 SMNVEV (reference sequence). The CDR3 consists of 15 residues. DNA for the CDR3: TGTGCCAGCAGTTTATCAAGCTCAGGGGCAGAGACCCAGTACTTC. It specifies CASSLSSSGAETQYF.

Ten or more counts support this clonotype. This chain links TRBV12-3 or TRBV12-4 with TRBJ1-6; a weak D match, TRBD1 (6 bases). V dropped 6 bases and J dropped 7 bases, with 10 bases sitting between them. The CDR3 spans 13 residues. For the CDR3, the DNA is TGTGCCAGCAGGTGGCAGGGGAATTCACCCCTCCACTTT. It yields the protein CASRWQGNSPLHF.

Many counts were recorded for this clonotype. The genes are TRBV9 and TRBJ1-2; TRBD1 matches at 10 bases. Trimming at V came to 4 bases and at J to 2 bases, leaving 17 bases not matched to a gene. Germline loops: CDR1 SGDLS, CDR2 YYNGEE. This CDR3 is 19 amino acids long. The CDR3 here is CASSITVSGQGTHNYGYTF. For the CDR3, the DNA is TGTGCCAGCAGCATTACGGTCTCGGGACAGGGGACACACAACTATGGCTACACCTTC.